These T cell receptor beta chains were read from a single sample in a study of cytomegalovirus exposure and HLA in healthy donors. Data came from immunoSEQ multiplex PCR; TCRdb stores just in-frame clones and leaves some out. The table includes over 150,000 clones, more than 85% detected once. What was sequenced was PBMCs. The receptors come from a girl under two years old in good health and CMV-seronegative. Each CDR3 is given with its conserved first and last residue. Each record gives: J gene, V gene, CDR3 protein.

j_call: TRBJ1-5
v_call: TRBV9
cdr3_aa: CASSVGGQPQHF

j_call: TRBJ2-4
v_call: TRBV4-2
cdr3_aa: CASSQPPSGGKNIQYF

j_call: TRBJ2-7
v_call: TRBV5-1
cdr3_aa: CASSLSGTGTYEQYF

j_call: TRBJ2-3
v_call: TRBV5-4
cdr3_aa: CASSLQVEGTDTQYF

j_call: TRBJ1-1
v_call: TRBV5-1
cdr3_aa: CASSLDRGQGAFF

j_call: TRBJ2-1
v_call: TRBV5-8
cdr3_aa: CASSLGASGYNEQFF

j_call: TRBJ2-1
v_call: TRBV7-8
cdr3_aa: CASSWGQIASSSYNEQFF

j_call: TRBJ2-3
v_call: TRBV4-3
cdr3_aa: CASSQGQRGSTDTQYF

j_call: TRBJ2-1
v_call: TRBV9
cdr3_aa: CASSKGQLSYNEQFF

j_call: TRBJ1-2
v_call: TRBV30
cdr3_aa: CAWSVVRAGGDGYTF

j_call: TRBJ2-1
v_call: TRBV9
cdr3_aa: CASSVDTYSYNEQFF

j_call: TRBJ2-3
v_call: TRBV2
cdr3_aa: CASEQFSTDTQYF

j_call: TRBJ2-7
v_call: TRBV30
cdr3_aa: CAWSHATGPYEQYF

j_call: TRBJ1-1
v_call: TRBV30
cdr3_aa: CAWSVTGVWHTEAFF

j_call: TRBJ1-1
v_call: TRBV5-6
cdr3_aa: CASSLVQGMNTEAFF

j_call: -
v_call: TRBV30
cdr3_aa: CAWRGLAGYNEQFF

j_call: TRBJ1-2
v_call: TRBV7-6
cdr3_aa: CASSLEPEVGYGYTF

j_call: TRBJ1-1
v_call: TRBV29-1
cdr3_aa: CSVVLGRGTEAFF

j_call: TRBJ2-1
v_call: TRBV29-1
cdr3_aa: CSVEDWTSRFF

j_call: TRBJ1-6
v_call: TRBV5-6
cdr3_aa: CASSFWQGDSPLHF

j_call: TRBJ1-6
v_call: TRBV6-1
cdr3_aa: CASRERMGPLHF

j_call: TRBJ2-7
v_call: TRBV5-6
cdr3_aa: CASSRSYEQYF

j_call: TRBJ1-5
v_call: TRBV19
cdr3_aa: CASKRREVHQPQHF

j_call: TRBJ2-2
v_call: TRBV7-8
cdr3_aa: CASSLGGVTGELFF

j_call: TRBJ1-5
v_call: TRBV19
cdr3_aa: CASSIGGGLVQPQHF

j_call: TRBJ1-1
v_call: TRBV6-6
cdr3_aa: CASSHVGVNTEAFF

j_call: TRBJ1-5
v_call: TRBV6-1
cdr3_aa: CASSVGLSQPQHF

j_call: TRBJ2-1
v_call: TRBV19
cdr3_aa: CASSVPYNEQFF

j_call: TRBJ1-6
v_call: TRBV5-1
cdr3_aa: CASRTYNSPLHF

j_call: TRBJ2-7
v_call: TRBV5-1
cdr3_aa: CASSLVNNPGGASYEQYF

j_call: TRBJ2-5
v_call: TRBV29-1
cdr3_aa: CSATGSDQETQYF

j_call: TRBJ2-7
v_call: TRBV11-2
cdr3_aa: CASSRTSRQYF

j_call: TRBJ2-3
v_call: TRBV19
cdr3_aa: CASRTSGSTDTQYF